This T cell receptor beta chain appears in the sequencing data of a study of cytotoxic CD8 clonotypes in ibrutinib-treated CLL. Study-wide context: Response sampling came at median approximately a year of treatment, ranging about 6 to 40 months.

Repertoires were generated with immunoSEQ multiplex PCR, while TCRdb's copy carries only in-frame clones and drops some. The sample includes 250,000 to 350,000 clones, about 72% of them seen just once. Study-level results: Whereas clonality rose at ibrutinib response, it declined toward baseline at progression.

Turning to this clone: Its antigen is as yet unknown.

Germline values: CDR1 SGHDT, CDR2 YYEEEE. This CDR3 is built from 12 residues. The V end was cut by 4 bases, the J end by 4 bases, with 9 bases between. The sample here was PBMCs, taken at disease progression, from a patient treated with ibrutinib. The origin of this receptor is a human donor with chronic lymphocytic leukemia. V is TRBV5-6 and J is TRBJ2-7; D gene unclear. The CDR3 bases are TGTGCCAGCAGCATCCGAGGTTACGAGCAGTACTTC. Translation: CASSIRGYEQYF.